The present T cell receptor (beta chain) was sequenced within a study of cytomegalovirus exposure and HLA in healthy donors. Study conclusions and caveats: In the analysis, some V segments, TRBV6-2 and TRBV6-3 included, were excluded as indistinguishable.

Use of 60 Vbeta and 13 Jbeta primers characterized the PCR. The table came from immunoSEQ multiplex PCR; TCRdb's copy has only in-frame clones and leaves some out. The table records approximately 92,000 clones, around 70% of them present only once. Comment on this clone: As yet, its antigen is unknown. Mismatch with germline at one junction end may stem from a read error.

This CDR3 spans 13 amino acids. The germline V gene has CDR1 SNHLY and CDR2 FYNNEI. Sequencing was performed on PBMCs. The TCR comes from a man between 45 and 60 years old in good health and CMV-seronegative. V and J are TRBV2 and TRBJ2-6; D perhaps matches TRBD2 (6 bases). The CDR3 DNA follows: TGTGCCAGAGGAGGGTCCGGGGCCAACGCCCTGACTTTC. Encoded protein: CARGGSGANALTF.